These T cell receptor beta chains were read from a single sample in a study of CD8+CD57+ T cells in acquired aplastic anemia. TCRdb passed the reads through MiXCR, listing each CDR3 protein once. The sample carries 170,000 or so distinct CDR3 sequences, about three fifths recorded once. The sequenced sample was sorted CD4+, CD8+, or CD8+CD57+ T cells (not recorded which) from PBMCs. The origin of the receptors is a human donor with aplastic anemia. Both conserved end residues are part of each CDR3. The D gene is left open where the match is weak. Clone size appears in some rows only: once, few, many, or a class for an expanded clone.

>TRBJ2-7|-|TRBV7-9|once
CASSLADSGEQYF
TGTGCCAGCAGCTTGGCTGACTCGGGGGAGCAGTACTTC
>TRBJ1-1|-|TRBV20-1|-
CSAAGDTEAFF
TGCAGTGCTGCGGGGGATACTGAAGCTTTCTTT
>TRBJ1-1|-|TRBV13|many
CASSLATLKPTNTEAFF
TGTGCCAGCAGCTTAGCGACATTAAAGCCCACGAACACTGAAGCTTTCTTT
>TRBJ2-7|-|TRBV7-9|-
CASSQPISALQYF
TGTGCCAGCAGCCAACCCATCTCGGCACTCCAGTACTTC
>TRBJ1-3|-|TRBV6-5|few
CASSSETGGSGNTIYF
TGTGCCAGCAGTTCCGAAACTGGGGGCTCTGGAAACACCATATATTTT
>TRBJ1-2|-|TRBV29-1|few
CSVDRGRAGYTF
TGCAGCGTTGATCGGGGGCGGGCAGGCTACACCTTC
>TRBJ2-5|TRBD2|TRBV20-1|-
CSARSGHLAGLQETQYF
TGCAGTGCCCGCAGCGGTCATCTAGCGGGGCTCCAAGAGACCCAGTACTTC
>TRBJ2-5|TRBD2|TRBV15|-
CATSREASGGSETQYF
TGTGCCACCAGCAGAGAGGCTAGCGGGGGATCAGAGACCCAGTACTTC
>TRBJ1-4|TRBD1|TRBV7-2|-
CASSRATGSNEKLFF
TGTGCCAGCAGCCGAGCGACAGGGTCTAATGAAAAACTGTTTTTT
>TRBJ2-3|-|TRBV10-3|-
CAISDPGSTDTQYF
TGTGCCATCAGTGACCCGGGGAGCACAGATACGCAGTATTTT
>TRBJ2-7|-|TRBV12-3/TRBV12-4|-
CASSLRDGKSYEQYF
TGTGCCAGCAGTTTACGAGACGGGAAATCCTACGAGCAGTACTTC
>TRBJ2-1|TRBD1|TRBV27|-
CASSLWAGGNEQFF
TGTGCCAGCAGTTTATGGGCAGGGGGCAATGAGCAGTTCTTC
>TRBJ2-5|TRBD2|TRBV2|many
CASSERTSGGAETQYF
TGTGCCAGCAGTGAAAGGACTAGCGGGGGGGCTGAGACCCAGTACTTC
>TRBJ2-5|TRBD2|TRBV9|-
CASSFWLAGQETQYF
TGTGCCAGCAGCTTTTGGCTAGCGGGTCAAGAGACCCAGTACTTC
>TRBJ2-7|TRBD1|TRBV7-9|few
CASSLLTGNSYEQYF
TGTGCCAGCAGCTTACTGACAGGGAACTCCTACGAGCAGTACTTC
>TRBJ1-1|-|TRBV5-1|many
CASSLGGLQGNTEAFF
TGCGCCAGCAGCTTGGGGGGACTACAGGGAAACACTGAAGCTTTCTTT
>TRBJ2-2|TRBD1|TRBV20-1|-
CSAKRQGVDTGELFF
TGCAGTGCTAAACGACAGGGGGTCGACACCGGGGAGCTGTTTTTT
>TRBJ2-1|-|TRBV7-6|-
CASSLAIQWFAYNEQFF
TGTGCCAGCAGCTTAGCGATCCAGTGGTTCGCCTACAATGAGCAGTTCTTC
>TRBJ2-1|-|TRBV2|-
CASMAARREQFF
TGTGCCAGCATGGCCGCCAGGAGGGAGCAGTTCTTC
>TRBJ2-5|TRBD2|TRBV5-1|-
CASSDGTSAQETQYF
TGCGCCAGCAGCGACGGGACTAGCGCTCAAGAGACCCAGTACTTC
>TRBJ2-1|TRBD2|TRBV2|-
CASTGTSGNKGEQFF
TGTGCCAGCACCGGGACTAGCGGGAACAAAGGTGAGCAGTTCTTC
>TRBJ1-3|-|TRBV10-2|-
CASSGPDRPGTIYF
TGCGCCAGCAGTGGCCCGGACCGCCCTGGCACCATATATTTT
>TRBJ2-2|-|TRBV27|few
CASSLSHRENTGELFF
TGTGCCAGCAGTTTATCCCACAGGGAGAACACCGGGGAGCTGTTTTTT
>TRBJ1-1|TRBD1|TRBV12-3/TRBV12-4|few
CASLGTGGVSEAFF
TGTGCCAGCTTGGGGACAGGGGGCGTATCTGAAGCTTTCTTT
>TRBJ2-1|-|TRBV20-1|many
CSARSGTYSYNEQFF
TGCAGTGCTAGATCCGGGACATACTCCTACAATGAGCAGTTCTTC
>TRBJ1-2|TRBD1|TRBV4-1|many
CASSQEGQGIYGYTF
TGCGCCAGCAGCCAAGAGGGACAGGGGATCTATGGCTACACCTTC
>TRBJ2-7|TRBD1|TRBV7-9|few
CASSNRDRDYEQYF
TGTGCCAGCAGCAACCGGGACAGGGATTACGAGCAGTACTTC
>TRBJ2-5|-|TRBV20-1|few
CSAGEHPAQTQYF
TGCAGTGCTGGGGAACACCCGGCCCAGACCCAGTACTTC